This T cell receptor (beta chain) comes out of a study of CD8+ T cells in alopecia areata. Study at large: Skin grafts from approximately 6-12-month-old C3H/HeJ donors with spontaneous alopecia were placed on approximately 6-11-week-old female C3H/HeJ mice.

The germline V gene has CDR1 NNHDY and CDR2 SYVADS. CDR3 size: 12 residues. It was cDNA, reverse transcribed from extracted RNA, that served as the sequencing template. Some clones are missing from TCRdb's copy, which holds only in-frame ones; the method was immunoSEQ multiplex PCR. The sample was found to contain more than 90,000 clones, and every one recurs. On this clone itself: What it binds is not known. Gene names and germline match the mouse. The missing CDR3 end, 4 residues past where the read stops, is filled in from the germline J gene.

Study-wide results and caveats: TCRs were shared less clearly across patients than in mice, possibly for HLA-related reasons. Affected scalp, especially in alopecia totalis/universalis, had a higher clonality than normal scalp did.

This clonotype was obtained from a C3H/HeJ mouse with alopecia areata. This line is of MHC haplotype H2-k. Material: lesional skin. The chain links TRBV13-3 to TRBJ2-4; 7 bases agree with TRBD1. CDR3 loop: CASRNRGNTLYF. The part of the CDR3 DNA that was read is TGTGCCAGCAGAAACAGGGGAAAC.